The 27 T cell receptor beta chains reported below all come from one sample, sequenced in a study of STAT5B mutations in CD4+ large granular lymphocyte leukemia. Profiling relied on immunoSEQ multiplex PCR, and the TCRdb table lists in-frame clones only, not all of them. The table includes approximately 36,000 clones, over 70% detected once. Sequenced material: CD4+ T cells from blood buffy coats. These receptors were obtained from a human donor in good health.

This clone was detected a few times. This CDR3 reads CASSQTYSYEQYF. CDR3 in DNA: TGTGCCAGCAGCCAGACGTACTCCTACGAGCAGTACTTC. The rearrangement links TRBV14 to TRBJ2-7; unclear D gene. The CDR3 totals 13 residues. Trimming pared 3 bases from V and 0 bases from J, leaving 6 bases between. Germline CDR1 and CDR2: SGHDN and FVKESK.

The chain has TRBV7-3 and TRBJ2-2; no definite D call. Germline CDR1 is SGHTA and CDR2 is FQGTGA. The length of the CDR3 is 16 residues. The V end was cut by 3 bases, the J end by 6 bases, with 17 bases between. CDR3 amino acids: CASSFSGGSGPGELFF. CDR3 bases: TGTGCCAGCAGCTTTAGTGGCGGTAGTGGTCCCGGGGAGCTGTTTTTT.

This chain links TRBV18 with TRBJ2-1; D might be TRBD2 (5 bases). The germline CDR1 and CDR2 sequences are KGHSH and LQKENI. This CDR3 has 18 amino acids. The V end lost 4 bases, the J end lost 0 bases, and 19 bases lay between the germline ends. The CDR3 region has the DNA TGTGCCAGCTCACGAGCAGCGCCTAGCCCTAGCTCCTACAATGAGCAGTTCTTC. It codes for CASSRAAPSPSSYNEQFF.

This clone has more than one count but fewer than ten. The genes are TRBV9 and TRBJ1-1, with D hard to call. V was trimmed by 2 bases and J by 7 bases, leaving 9 bases between them. The CDR3 has 12 amino acids. Per the germline V gene, CDR1 is SGDLS and CDR2 is YYNGEE. As DNA, the CDR3 is TGTGCCAGCAGCGTTGGACCAGGTGAAGCTTTCTTT. It codes for CASSVGPGEAFF.

The chain employs TRBV5-3 and TRBJ1-5, with 8 bases lining up with TRBD1. TRBV5-3 is an ORF, with its function uncertain. Trimming cost V 2 bases and J 6 bases; bases outside gene matches: 7. This CDR3 comprises 15 residues. The CDR3 spells CARSFYWTGIQPQHF. The CDR3 DNA reads TGTGCCAGAAGCTTCTACTGGACAGGGATTCAGCCCCAGCATTTT.

CDR3: CASSLVPSGSGTDTQYF. In DNA form, the CDR3 reads TGCGCCAGCAGCTTGGTCCCTAGCGGGAGTGGAACAGATACGCAGTATTTT. V usage is TRBV5-1 and J usage is TRBJ2-3, with 10 bases identical to TRBD2. There are 17 residues in the CDR3. Germline V lookup: CDR1 SGHRS, CDR2 YFSETQ. V shed 0 bases, J shed 3 bases, and the junction held 7 bases outside the gene matches.

In its sample, this clone was seen a few times. The chain couples TRBV19 to TRBJ2-7, with a possible D match to TRBD1 (6 bases). The CDR3 is 13 amino acids. CDR1 is LNHDA, CDR2 SQIVND, per germline (reference sequence). Trimming stripped 4 bases from V and 1 base from J, with 8 bases between. CDR3 coding DNA: TGTGCCAGTAGTAATACAGGGTCCTACGAGCAGTACTTC. Encoded protein: CASSNTGSYEQYF. Using reference TRBV19 and TRBJ2-7 for the parts outside the CDR3, the full variable domain is DGGITQSPKYLFRKEGQNVTLSCEQNLNHDAMYWYRQDPGQGLRLIYYSQIVNDFQKGDIAEGYSVSREKKESFPLTVTSAQKNPTAFYLCASSNTGSYEQYFGPGTRLTVT.

The gene calls are TRBV7-9 and TRBJ1-2; TRBD1 matches 8 bases. Per the germline V gene, CDR1 is SEHNR and CDR2 is FQNEAQ (reference sequence). The CDR3 is 15 residues long. The V gene end was trimmed by 3 bases and the J gene end by 6 bases; junction bases not matched to a gene: 9. CDR3 bases: TGTGCCAGCAGCTTGGCAGGGGGCGCGGTAGATGGCTACACCTTC. Amino acids: CASSLAGGAVDGYTF.

The chain has TRBV2 and TRBJ2-7; 8 positions match TRBD2. From germline, CDR1 is SNHLY and CDR2 FYNNEI. Trimming cost V 3 bases and J 1 base; bases outside gene matches: 5. This CDR3 has 15 amino acids. The DNA for the CDR3 is TGTGCCAGCAGTGATAAGGCTAGCGGGTCCTACGAGCAGTACTTC. Its protein product is CASSDKASGSYEQYF.

This clone was detected only a few times. The chain carries TRBV19 and TRBJ2-2, with TRBD1 identical over 10 bases. The CDR3 runs to 16 residues. The V segment lost 3 bases and the J segment 4 bases; nucleotides outside the gene matches: 5. Germline assignment: CDR1 LNHDA and CDR2 SQIVND (reference sequence). The DNA for the CDR3 is TGTGCCAGTAGTATGACAGGGGGCGTAAGCACCGGGGAGCTGTTTTTT. Protein: CASSMTGGVSTGELFF.

This rearrangement joins TRBV5-1 to TRBJ2-2; D gene ambiguous. Germline V gene data show CDR1 as SGHRS and CDR2 as YFSETQ. The length of the CDR3 is 13 residues. Between the trimmed V and J ends, which lost 0 bases and 7 bases, there was a span of 7 bases. This CDR3 is CASSLGWVGELFF. Written as DNA, the CDR3 is TGCGCCAGCAGCTTGGGATGGGTCGGGGAGCTGTTTTTT.

The chain joins TRBV7-9 to TRBJ2-1; no definite D call. The CDR3 contains 14 residues. Germline V gene data show CDR1 as SEHNR and CDR2 as FQNEAQ (reference sequence). Trimming cost V 0 bases and J 8 bases, with 11 bases left between them. CDR3 nucleotide sequence: TGTGCCAGCAGCTTAGCGTTGGTAGCCGATGAGCAGTTCTTC. Protein: CASSLALVADEQFF.

This rearrangement joins TRBV23-1 to TRBJ2-1; 7 bases line up with TRBD2. TRBV23-1 falls under the ORF class, with uncertain function. V trimming: 4 bases; J trimming: 3 bases; junction bases outside the gene matches: 12. The CDR3 runs 17 residues. For the CDR3, the DNA is TGCGCCAGCAGTCGTTGGTACCCAGGGAGGGACTACAATGAGCAGTTCTTC. It specifies CASSRWYPGRDYNEQFF.

This chain connects TRBV25-1 to TRBJ1-5; possibly TRBD1 for D (6 bases). CDR1 is MGHDK and CDR2 is SYGVNS in the germline V gene. The V end was cut by 2 bases, the J end by 7 bases, with 12 bases between. The CDR3 contains 14 residues. CDR3 sequence reads: CASSENRDGQPQHF. For the CDR3, the DNA is TGTGCCAGCAGTGAAAACAGGGACGGACAGCCCCAGCATTTT.

The chain couples TRBV6-5 to TRBJ2-6; D call uncertain. The V gene lost 6 bases and the J gene lost 0 bases, with 9 bases spanning the gap. CDR1 is MNHEY and CDR2 is SVGAGI in the germline V gene. This CDR3 region has 15 residues. The CDR3 nucleotides are TGTGCCAGCAGGGCGCGTCGCTCTGGGGCCAACGTCCTGACTTTC. It translates to CASRARRSGANVLTF.

CDR3 DNA sequence: TGCGCCAGCAGCTTCCCGACTAGCGGGACCCTCTCCTACAATGAGCAGTTCTTC. Translated, it gives CASSFPTSGTLSYNEQFF. The chain joins TRBV5-1 to TRBJ2-1; 11 bases align to TRBD2. V trimming: 2 bases; J trimming: 0 bases; junction bases outside the gene matches: 7. The V gene's germline CDR1 is SGHRS and CDR2 YFSETQ. The CDR3 runs to 18 residues.

The rearrangement links TRBV29-1 to TRBJ2-7; D could derive from TRBD1 or TRBD2 (5 bases each). Germline-derived CDR1 and CDR2 are SQVTM and ANQGSEA. The V end was cut by 7 bases, the J end by 5 bases, with 15 bases between. CDR3 length: 12 residues. The CDR3 DNA reads TGCAGCGCTACCGGGACCTGGGACGAGCAGTACTTC. Translated, it gives CSATGTWDEQYF.

The chain joins TRBV9 to TRBJ2-1; D possibly uses TRBD1 or TRBD2 (6 bases each). Germline V gene lookup returns CDR1 SGDLS and CDR2 YYNGEE. This CDR3 region has 16 residues. Trimming took 4 bases from V and 4 from J, leaving 18 bases between them. CDR3 residues: CASSPGGTSYYNEQFF. In nucleotides, the CDR3 is TGTGCCAGCAGCCCTGGGGGGACATCATATTACAATGAGCAGTTCTTC.

This clone was found a few times. The V call is TRBV6-5, the J call TRBJ2-7; TRBD2 agrees at 14 bases. Germline CDR1 and CDR2: MNHEY and SVGAGI. The CDR3 loop spans 14 amino acids. V trimming: 6 bases; J trimming: 5 bases; junction bases outside the gene matches: 3. CDR3 loop: CASRGLAGDHEQYF. CDR3 nucleotide sequence: TGTGCCAGCAGGGGACTAGCGGGAGACCACGAGCAGTACTTC.

CDR3: CASSFSGTSAKNIQYF. The CDR3, as DNA: TGTGCCAGCAGCTTCTCCGGGACGTCTGCCAAAAACATTCAGTACTTC. The chain uses TRBV7-9 and TRBJ2-4; D may be TRBD1 or TRBD2 (5 bases each). Germline lookup yields CDR1 SEHNR and CDR2 FQNEAQ (reference sequence). Trimming took 3 bases from V and 1 from J, leaving 13 bases between them. CDR3 length: 16 amino acids.

The chain joins TRBV6-5 to TRBJ2-3; D ambiguous. The CDR3 runs 15 residues. Trimming stripped 0 bases from V and 3 bases from J, with 10 bases between. Germline V CDR1 and CDR2: MNHEY, SVGAGI. The CDR3: CASSYSMMKTDTQYF. DNA for the CDR3: TGTGCCAGCAGTTACTCGATGATGAAAACAGATACGCAGTATTTT.

The V gene is TRBV15, the J gene TRBJ2-3; 9 nucleotides match TRBD2. This CDR3 contains 18 residues. Trimming removed 0 bases from V and 4 bases from J; junction bases left unmatched: 11. Germline V gene data show CDR1 as LNHNV and CDR2 as YYDKDF (reference sequence). CDR3 bases: TGTGCCACCAGCAGAGACGTTGCTAGCGGGGTGGTGGCAGATACGCAGTATTTT. This sequence encodes CATSRDVASGVVADTQYF.

V is TRBV14 and J is TRBJ2-7; the match to TRBD1 covers 7 bases. Trimming took 3 bases from V and 1 from J; bases not matched to a gene: 9. CDR3 size: 16 residues. The germline V gene encodes CDR1 SGHDN and CDR2 FVKESK. In nucleotides, the CDR3 is TGTGCCAGCAGCCACTGGGGAAGGGGGCATTCCTACGAGCAGTACTTC. This gives the protein CASSHWGRGHSYEQYF.

This clone appeared a few times. The rearrangement uses TRBV27 and TRBJ1-1, with 8 bases identical to TRBD1. CDR1 is MNHEY, CDR2 SMNVEV, per germline (reference sequence). The ends lost 4 bases at V and 4 bases at J; junction bases unmatched: 8. The CDR3 sequence is 15 residues long. The CDR3 is CASSSGQEGSTEAFF. DNA for the CDR3: TGTGCCAGCAGTTCGGGACAGGAGGGAAGCACTGAAGCTTTCTTT.

As DNA, the CDR3 is TGTGCCAGCAGCCCCCGAAGGGGTCGGGAGGTCTACGAGCAGTACTTC. Translation gives CASSPRRGREVYEQYF. This chain joins TRBV11-1 and TRBJ2-7; 7 bases align to TRBD2. Germline CDR1 is SGHAT and CDR2 is FQDESV (reference sequence). Germline trimming cut 5 bases from V and 3 bases from J; bases unmatched to any gene: 13. The CDR3 covers 16 residues.

The V gene is TRBV6-5, the J gene TRBJ1-2, with D possibly matching TRBD1 (5 bases). Trimming stripped 6 bases from V and 7 bases from J, with 18 bases between. This CDR3 spans 14 amino acids. Germline V gives CDR1 MNHEY, CDR2 SVGAGI. The CDR3 sequence is CASRSGGTGSGYTF. The CDR3 region has the DNA TGTGCCAGCAGGAGTGGGGGGACTGGATCTGGCTACACCTTC.

V and J are TRBV2 and TRBJ1-2, with D perhaps TRBD1 (6 bases). This CDR3 is built from 14 residues. V was clipped by 4 bases and J by 4 bases, with 13 bases between them. Germline CDR1 and CDR2: SNHLY and FYNNEI. CDR3 in DNA: TGTGCCAGCAGTGTGGTGGACAGCGGCTATGGCTACACCTTC. Protein product: CASSVVDSGYGYTF.